This TCR beta chain was obtained from a study of CXCR3-negative and CXCR3-positive naive CD8 T cells. Worth noting for this clonotype: Its antigen is as yet unknown.

The libraries of TRB cDNA were constructed through 5' RACE using UMI labels. TCRdb re-analyzed the 5' RACE reads; it lists each CDR3 protein once, without DNA. This table holds around 150,000 distinct CDR3 sequences. The CDR3 consists of 16 residues. Germline CDR1 reads SGHRS; CDR2 reads YFSETQ. Whole-study findings and limits: Compared with CXCR3-negative naive cells, CXCR3-positive naive cells showed more hydrophobic TRB CDR3s.

Sequencing used naive CXCR3+ CD8+ T cells from blood. Subset described: CD45RO-CCR7+CD27+CD95- naive CD8+ T cells expressing CXCR3 (TNR3+). This chain connects TRBV5-1 to TRBJ1-1; TCRdb returns TRBD1, unconfirmable since there is no DNA. The sequence was collected from a human donor in good health. Some clones in this sample may be carry-over from other donors' samples. The CDR3 region is CASSLAGGQVNTEAFF.